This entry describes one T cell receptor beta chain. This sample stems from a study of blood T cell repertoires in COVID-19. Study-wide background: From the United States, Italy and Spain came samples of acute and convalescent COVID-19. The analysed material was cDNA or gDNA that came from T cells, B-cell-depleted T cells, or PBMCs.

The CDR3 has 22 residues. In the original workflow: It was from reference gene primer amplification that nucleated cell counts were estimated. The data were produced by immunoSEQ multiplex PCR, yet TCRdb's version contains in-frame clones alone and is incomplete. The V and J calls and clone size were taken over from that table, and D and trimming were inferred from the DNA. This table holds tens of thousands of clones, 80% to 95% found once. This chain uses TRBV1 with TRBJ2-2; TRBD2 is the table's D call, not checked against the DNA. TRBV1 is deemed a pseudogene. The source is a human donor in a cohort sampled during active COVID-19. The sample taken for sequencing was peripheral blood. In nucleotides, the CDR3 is TGCACCAGCAGCCAATGGCCGACTAGCGGGGGGGACAAGACGACGAACACCGGGGAGCTGTTTTTT. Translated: CTSSQWPTSGGDKTTNTGELFF.